A single sample is the source of the 29 T cell receptor beta chains below, sequenced in a study of shared clonotypes between healthy human individuals. TCRdb's copy holds only in-frame clones and misses some; the assay was immunoSEQ multiplex PCR. The table shows over 1.5 million clones, with 95% to 99% occurring only once. What was sequenced was naive CD4+ T cells sorted from blood. Subset given: CD45RA+ positively selected. These receptor sequences come from a man aged 25 to 45 in good health.

V gene TRBV2 combines with J gene TRBJ2-7; 9 bases are a match to TRBD2. The germline V gene encodes CDR1 SNHLY and CDR2 FYNNEI. The CDR3 loop spans 15 amino acids. Trimming at V came to 5 bases and at J to 0 bases, leaving 5 bases not matched to a gene. Here the CDR3 reads CASSPRTSASYEQYF. For the CDR3, the DNA is TGTGCCAGCAGTCCTCGGACTAGCGCCTCCTACGAGCAGTACTTC.

The V call is TRBV28, the J call TRBJ2-1, with no clear D. Trimming removed 10 bases at V and 10 bases at J, with 8 bases between. The CDR3 is 9 amino acids. Germline values: CDR1 MDHEN, CDR2 SYDVKM. CDR3 bases: TGTGCCACGGGTAAAGAGCAGTTCTTC. It is translated as CATGKEQFF.

The DNA for the CDR3 is TGTGCCAGTACCATTAGCGGGGACACCGGGGAGCTGTTTTTT. This encodes CASTISGDTGELFF. The rearrangement joins TRBV19 to TRBJ2-2; 8 positions agree with TRBD2. Trimming cost V 7 bases and J 3 bases; bases outside gene matches: 4. The CDR3 is 14 residues long. The germline V gene encodes CDR1 LNHDA and CDR2 SQIVND (reference sequence).

This clone was found once. The sample has other DNA sequences that encode this CDR3 too. V usage is TRBV9 and J usage is TRBJ1-2; D might be TRBD1 (5 bases). The CDR3 contains 14 residues. Looked up from germline, CDR1 is SGDLS and CDR2 is YYNGEE. V lost 2 bases and J 4 bases, leaving 12 bases between the germline ends. The CDR3 DNA sequence: TGTGCCAGCAGCGTTGGGGGTTTGGCCTATGGCTACACCTTC. Protein product: CASSVGGLAYGYTF.

The genes are TRBV7-2 and TRBJ2-1, with 16 bases identical to TRBD2. The germline V gene encodes CDR1 SGHTA and CDR2 FQGNSA. The CDR3 spans 16 residues. J lost 7 bases, V lost 7 bases, and 7 bases had no gene match. The CDR3 DNA follows: TGTGCCAGCACCCCGGGACTAGCGGGAGGGCGGAATGAGCAGTTCTTC. It specifies CASTPGLAGGRNEQFF.

V is TRBV7-9 and J is TRBJ2-7; D is perhaps TRBD1 (6 bases). CDR1 and CDR2 (germline): SEHNR, FQNEAQ (reference sequence). Trimming took 5 bases from V and 5 from J, leaving 16 bases between them. The CDR3 runs 14 residues. Written as DNA, the CDR3 is TGTGCCAGCAGCGCTCTACAGGGATCGAACGAGCAGTACTTC. Protein: CASSALQGSNEQYF.

The chain combines TRBV5-1 with TRBJ1-2; 7 positions match TRBD1. The CDR3 runs to 14 residues. V lost 1 base to trimming and J lost 6 bases; unmatched junction nucleotides: 6. Germline assignment: CDR1 SGHRS and CDR2 YFSETQ. The CDR3 loop is CASSLKEGGDGYTF. The CDR3 DNA follows: TGCGCCAGCAGCTTGAAAGAAGGGGGCGATGGCTACACCTTC.

This chain uses TRBV5-1 with TRBJ2-7, with 11 bases that match TRBD1. The CDR3 extends over 15 amino acids. The germline V gene has CDR1 SGHRS and CDR2 YFSETQ. The trim removed 6 bases at V and 3 bases at J, leaving 8 bases unmatched. Here the CDR3 reads CASKSSGQGGYEQYF. The DNA for the CDR3 is TGCGCCAGCAAATCCTCGGGACAGGGGGGCTACGAGCAGTACTTC.

The V and J genes are TRBV10-2 and TRBJ2-1; D call uncertain. The V gene lost 8 bases and the J gene lost 5 bases, with 7 bases spanning the gap. Germline V gene data show CDR1 as WSHSY and CDR2 as SAAADI. CDR3 length: 11 amino acids. As DNA, the CDR3 is TGCGCCAGCCGTCTGAACAATGAGCAGTTCTTC. It specifies CASRLNNEQFF.

The chain combines TRBV19 with TRBJ1-4; D gene unclear. CDR3 length equals 14 residues. Trimming removed 5 bases from V and 1 base from J, with 8 bases in between. Germline lookup yields CDR1 LNHDA and CDR2 SQIVND (reference sequence). CDR3 region: CASSERGTNEKLFF. In DNA form, the CDR3 reads TGTGCCAGTAGTGAGAGAGGAACTAATGAAAAACTGTTTTTT.

The chain uses TRBV19 and TRBJ1-2, with 8 bases that match TRBD1. With V trimmed by 8 bases and J by 8 bases, 7 bases remained unmatched. Germline assignment: CDR1 LNHDA and CDR2 SQIVND (reference sequence). CDR3 length equals 12 residues. The CDR3 protein is CASSQGARGYTF. The CDR3 nucleotides read TGTGCCAGTTCTCAGGGGGCTAGAGGCTACACCTTC.

The V call is TRBV4-1, the J call TRBJ2-3, with D possibly being TRBD1 (5 bases). V was shortened by 0 bases and J by 2 bases, with 12 bases between the two germline ends. The germline V gene has CDR1 MGHRA and CDR2 YSYEKL. The CDR3 is 16 residues long. CDR3 protein: CASSQEGSGNTDTQYF. CDR3 DNA sequence: TGCGCCAGCAGCCAAGAGGGGTCAGGGAACACAGATACGCAGTATTTT.

The rearrangement joins TRBV4-1 to TRBJ2-3; TRBD2 aligns across 13 bases. There are 20 residues in the CDR3. V was clipped by 0 bases and J by 0 bases; unmatched bases: 9. CDR1 and CDR2 (germline): MGHRA, YSYEKL. The CDR3: CASSQDQRTSGSFSTDTQYF. CDR3 nucleotide sequence: TGCGCCAGCAGCCAAGATCAAAGGACTAGCGGGAGTTTCAGCACAGATACGCAGTATTTT.

The rearrangement links TRBV5-1 to TRBJ2-5, with 8 nucleotides matching TRBD2. The ends lost 0 bases at V and 1 base at J; junction bases unmatched: 14. The CDR3 has 19 residues. The germline V gene encodes CDR1 SGHRS and CDR2 YFSETQ. CDR3 residues: CASSLGVSGIQRSQETQYF. DNA for the CDR3: TGCGCCAGCAGCTTGGGGGTTAGCGGGATTCAGAGATCCCAAGAGACCCAGTACTTC. The variable domain in full, with the rest retrieved from reference TRBV5-1 and TRBJ2-5, is KAGVTQTPRYLIKTRGQQVTLSCSPISGHRSVSWYQQTPGQGLQFLFEYFSETQRNKGNFPGRFSGRQFSNSRSEMNVSTLELGDSALYLCASSLGVSGIQRSQETQYFGPGTRLLVL.

The chain carries TRBV27 and TRBJ1-1, with 7 bases fitting TRBD1. The CDR3 totals 17 residues. V trimming: 6 bases; J trimming: 1 base; junction bases outside the gene matches: 14. Germline V lookup: CDR1 MNHEY, CDR2 SMNVEV (reference sequence). The CDR3 loop reads CASREVGIGTANTEAFF. The CDR3 bases are TGTGCCAGCAGGGAGGTAGGAATCGGGACAGCGAACACTGAAGCTTTCTTT.

In regard to this clone: This sample includes further DNA sequences coding for the same CDR3. CDR3 in DNA: TGTGCCAGCAGCTTGGGAGGGACCTCCTACAATGAGCAGTTCTTC. Translated: CASSLGGTSYNEQFF. The chain combines TRBV7-2 with TRBJ2-1; 7 bases align to TRBD2. The CDR3 contains 15 residues. Losses at the gene ends were 3 bases for V and 0 bases for J; bases not matched to a gene: 2. Germline V CDR1 and CDR2: SGHTA, FQGNSA.

The V and J genes are TRBV5-1 and TRBJ1-5; D is uncertain. The CDR3 runs 12 residues. Trimming took 0 bases from V and 5 from J, leaving 3 bases between them. Germline CDR1 and CDR2: SGHRS and YFSETQ. CDR3 in DNA: TGCGCCAGCAGCTTGGCGCATCAGCCCCAGCATTTT. The encoded protein is CASSLAHQPQHF.

V gene TRBV5-4 combines with J gene TRBJ1-6; TRBD1 matches at 8 bases. Germline loops: CDR1 SGHNT, CDR2 YYREEE (reference sequence). V trimming: 2 bases; J trimming: 8 bases; junction bases outside the gene matches: 3. The CDR3 is made up of 14 amino acids. The DNA for the CDR3 is TGTGCCAGCAGCTTCCCACAGGGGGATTCACCCCTCCACTTT. Its translation: CASSFPQGDSPLHF.

The V call is TRBV11-2, the J call TRBJ2-1; 7 bases agree with TRBD1. The germline V gene has CDR1 SGHAT and CDR2 FQNNGV. CDR3 size: 14 residues. With V trimmed by 5 bases and J by 13 bases, 14 bases remained unmatched. CDR3 sequence: CASSRSTGSYTQFF. Here the CDR3 DNA reads TGTGCCAGCAGCCGTTCGACAGGGAGTTATACTCAGTTCTTC.

This clone has a single count. CDR3 DNA sequence: TGTGCCAGCAGTATCCCGGGACTAGCCTATGAGCAGTTCTTC. Its protein product is CASSIPGLAYEQFF. The rearrangement links TRBV28 to TRBJ2-1; 9 positions match TRBD2. The V segment lost 5 bases and the J segment 8 bases; nucleotides outside the gene matches: 7. CDR3 length equals 14 residues. Germline loops: CDR1 MDHEN, CDR2 SYDVKM.

V usage is TRBV7-9 and J usage is TRBJ2-7; 8 bases match TRBD2. The CDR3 covers 17 residues. V shed 2 bases and J 5 bases; nucleotides not matched to a gene: 14. The germline CDR1 and CDR2 sequences are SEHNR and FQNEAQ (reference sequence). The CDR3 spells CASSLLLAGGSQDEQYF. In DNA, the CDR3 is TGTGCCAGCAGCTTATTACTCGCGGGAGGCTCTCAGGACGAGCAGTACTTC.

V and J are TRBV10-3 and TRBJ1-1; D uncertain. Between the trimmed V and J ends, which lost 4 bases and 0 bases, there was a span of 3 bases. The CDR3 is made up of 12 amino acids. The germline V gene encodes CDR1 ENHRY and CDR2 SYGVKD. CDR3 in amino acids: CAISGVNTEAFF. DNA for the CDR3: TGTGCCATCAGTGGAGTGAACACTGAAGCTTTCTTT.

Concerning this clone: Other DNA sequences in this sample translate to the same CDR3. The CDR3 region is CASSPLAGNNEQFF. The CDR3 coding sequence is TGTGCCAGCTCACCCCTAGCGGGTAACAATGAGCAGTTCTTC. The gene calls are TRBV18 and TRBJ2-1; 8 positions match TRBD2. Germline V gene data show CDR1 as KGHSH and CDR2 as LQKENI. V was clipped by 3 bases and J by 5 bases; unmatched bases: 3. CDR3 length: 14 residues.

To note about this clone: Other DNA sequences within the sample encode an identical CDR3. The rearrangement links TRBV19 to TRBJ2-2; D is perhaps TRBD1 (5 bases). The CDR3 length is 13 residues. CDR1 and CDR2 from the germline V gene are LNHDA and SQIVND (reference sequence). Trimming shortened V by 1 base and J by 6 bases, and 6 bases separated the two germline ends. The CDR3: CASSIGGPGELFF. The CDR3 DNA follows: TGTGCCAGTAGTATAGGGGGCCCCGGGGAGCTGTTTTTT.

Turning to this clone: The germline gene is not matched at one end of the junction; a read error may be the cause. The rearrangement links TRBV6-6 to TRBJ1-3; 8 bases are shared with TRBD1. The CDR3 is made up of 14 amino acids. The germline V gene has CDR1 MNHNY and CDR2 SVGAGI (reference sequence). In DNA, the CDR3 is TGTGCCAGCAGACACGAGGCAGGGGGCCCGTCTCCCATCTTT. It codes for CASRHEAGGPSPIF.

This chain uses TRBV18 with TRBJ2-5; a possible D gene is TRBD2 (6 bases). Trimming took 3 bases from V and 5 from J, leaving 13 bases between them. The CDR3 runs to 14 residues. Germline V gene lookup returns CDR1 KGHSH and CDR2 LQKENI. The CDR3 bases are TGTGCCAGCTCACCGCTCTCAGGGAGGGAGACCCAGTACTTC. It yields the protein CASSPLSGRETQYF.

The chain uses TRBV2 and TRBJ2-7, with a tentative D call TRBD2 (6 bases). This CDR3 is 15 amino acids long. Germline V lookup: CDR1 SNHLY, CDR2 FYNNEI. Trimming cost V 6 bases and J 3 bases, with 18 bases left between them. The CDR3 protein is CASSKGRLWDYEQYF. The DNA of the CDR3 is TGTGCCAGCAGCAAGGGGAGGCTATGGGACTACGAGCAGTACTTC.

The chain has TRBV23-1 and TRBJ2-5; possible D gene TRBD1, 5 bases. TRBV23-1 is marked as an open reading frame, function uncertain. V was trimmed by 7 bases and J by 2 bases, leaving 20 bases between them. This CDR3 is built from 16 residues. DNA of the CDR3: TGCGCCAGCACTTCGAGGTGGCAGGCAGGGCAAGAGACCCAGTACTTC. Its translation: CASTSRWQAGQETQYF.

V gene TRBV19 combines with J gene TRBJ2-3, with 9 bases matching TRBD2. Trimming removed 3 bases from V and 13 bases from J; junction bases left unmatched: 8. The CDR3 contains 13 residues. In germline, CDR1 is LNHDA, CDR2 SQIVND (reference sequence). The CDR3 DNA follows: TGTGCCAGTAGTATGGGACTAGCCTTTTTAAAGTATTTT. Its protein product is CASSMGLAFLKYF.